In this sample, the clone carrying this TCR beta chain turned up a few times. This sample is part of a study of cytomegalovirus exposure and HLA in healthy donors. Healthy bone marrow donors supplied every sample. The CDR3 has 12 amino acids. V lost 5 bases and J lost 5; bases outside the gene matches: 2. Looked up from germline, CDR1 is GTSNPN and CDR2 is SVGIG (reference sequence). The PCR employed 60 Vbeta primers together with 13 Jbeta primers. Assay: immunoSEQ multiplex PCR; the TCRdb copy retains only in-frame clones and omits some. This sample carries around 120,000 clones, less than 20% of them seen once, and the ten largest clones take over 1.5%.

This chain connects TRBV30 to TRBJ1-2; 10 bases agree with TRBD1. The sequence was collected from a woman aged 18 to 35 in good health and CMV-seronegative. Sequencing used PBMCs. This CDR3 is CAWEDRGYGYTF. The CDR3 nucleotides are TGTGCCTGGGAGGACAGGGGGTATGGCTACACCTTC.